The 20 T cell receptor beta chains below all came from one sample that was sequenced in a study of response to subunit inactivated influenza vaccine. Each CDR3 protein is one row after TCRdb ran MiXCR on the RT-PCR reads. The sample holds under 750,000 distinct CDR3 sequences, approximately 12% seen once. Sequenced here: PBMCs from blood, sampled on the day of vaccination. The receptors shown here come from a man aged 50 to 60 who received an inactivated influenza vaccine.

This clonotype was seen at least ten times. The chain combines TRBV12-3 or TRBV12-4 with TRBJ1-1, with 8 bases lining up with TRBD1. The CDR3 sequence is 15 residues long. Trimming cost V 4 bases and J 2 bases; bases outside gene matches: 6. CDR3 in amino acids: CASSSLQGVNTEAFF. The CDR3 DNA reads as TGTGCCAGCAGTTCCCTACAGGGGGTTAACACTGAAGCTTTCTTT.

The rearrangement joins TRBV6-5 to TRBJ1-2; 7 bases agree with TRBD1. Germline V gives CDR1 MNHEY, CDR2 SVGAGI. CDR3 size: 16 residues. V dropped 2 bases and J dropped 5; count of bases not matched to a gene: 11. CDR3 in amino acids: CASSYLAGGKKYGYTF. CDR3 DNA: TGTGCCAGCAGTTACCTTGCAGGGGGGAAAAAGTATGGCTACACCTTC.

This chain connects TRBV6-2 or TRBV6-3 to TRBJ1-5, with TRBD1 as a possible D gene (6 bases). Germline assignment: CDR1 MNHEY and CDR2 SVGEGT. The CDR3 spans 16 residues. The V end was cut by 2 bases, the J end by 4 bases, with 15 bases between. The CDR3 here is CASSYPQGSPNQPQHF. CDR3 nucleotides: TGTGCCAGCAGTTACCCCCAGGGGTCCCCGAATCAGCCCCAGCATTTT.

This clonotype was seen only a few times. The chain couples TRBV7-2 to TRBJ1-3; D not resolved. The CDR3 has 16 amino acids. The V and J ends lost 5 bases and 2 bases respectively, with 16 bases between them. CDR1 and CDR2 (germline): SGHTA, FQGNSA. CDR3 region: CASSPPEQLTGNTIYF. CDR3 bases: TGTGCCAGCAGCCCACCTGAACAGCTTACTGGAAACACCATATATTTT.

This clonotype showed up just a few times. The rearrangement uses TRBV7-2 and TRBJ2-5; no clear D. There are 14 residues in the CDR3. V was clipped by 5 bases and J by 2 bases, with 12 bases between them. CDR1 and CDR2 from the germline V gene are SGHTA and FQGNSA. As DNA, the CDR3 is TGTGCCAGCAGCCCCCGGAACCGACAAGAGACCCAGTACTTC. Translated: CASSPRNRQETQYF.

This rearrangement joins TRBV7-2 to TRBJ2-5, with a possible D match to TRBD2 (6 bases). The CDR3 spans 15 residues. V lost 5 bases to trimming and J lost 7 bases, with 20 bases between them. Germline CDR1 SGHTA, CDR2 FQGNSA. The CDR3 DNA reads TGTGCCAGCAGCCCAACACCGGGACTCCGGGGGACCCAGTACTTC. Protein sequence: CASSPTPGLRGTQYF.

This clonotype was observed at least ten times. The chain has TRBV4-3 and TRBJ2-7; D is unclear. The CDR3 covers 14 residues. Trimming pared 5 bases from V and 3 bases from J, leaving 14 bases between. Per germline, CDR1 LGHNA and CDR2 YSLEER. The CDR3 region is CASSSGLGSYEQYF. The CDR3 coding sequence is TGCGCCAGCAGCTCCGGCCTAGGTAGCTACGAGCAGTACTTC.

The V call is TRBV28, the J call TRBJ1-5; D might be TRBD1 (5 bases). Germline CDR1 and CDR2: MDHEN and SYDVKM. V lost 7 bases to trimming and J lost 2 bases, with 12 bases between them. This CDR3 comprises 14 residues. The CDR3 region is CASTRGGGNQPQHF. CDR3 sequence (DNA): TGTGCCAGCACCCGGGGGGGTGGCAATCAGCCCCAGCATTTT.

The rearrangement uses TRBV5-1 and TRBJ2-1; 13 bases fit TRBD2. The trim removed 4 bases at V and 2 bases at J, leaving 6 bases unmatched. The CDR3 runs 17 residues. Germline-derived CDR1 and CDR2 are SGHRS and YFSETQ. The CDR3 coding sequence is TGCGCCAGCAGCCTAGGGACTAGCGGGACTCCCTACAATGAGCAGTTCTTC. It yields the protein CASSLGTSGTPYNEQFF.

This clonotype was recorded many times. The V call is TRBV20-1, the J call TRBJ2-1; 14 bases agree with TRBD2. This CDR3 has 15 residues. With 5 bases clipped from V and 7 bases from J, the junction kept 7 bases outside the gene matches. In germline, CDR1 is DFQATT, CDR2 SNEGSKA (reference sequence). The CDR3 nucleotides are TGCAGTGCTTTGACTAGCGGGAGGGAGAGGAATGAGCAGTTCTTC. It is translated as CSALTSGRERNEQFF.

This clonotype was found a few times. The chain has TRBV4-1 and TRBJ2-2; D uncertain. Germline CDR1 reads MGHRA; CDR2 reads YSYEKL. This CDR3 is 14 amino acids long. The V and J ends lost 1 base and 3 bases respectively, with 6 bases between them. The CDR3 spells CASSQAQYTGELFF. In DNA form, the CDR3 reads TGCGCCAGCAGCCAAGCACAGTACACCGGGGAGCTGTTTTTT.

This clonotype has just a few counts. The chain combines TRBV11-2 with TRBJ2-1, with D maybe TRBD1 (5 bases). Germline assignment: CDR1 SGHAT and CDR2 FQNNGV. Deletions cut 5 bases from V and 4 bases from J, with 18 bases between. The CDR3 contains 16 residues. The CDR3 region has the DNA TGTGCCAGCAGCCCTCAAGGGGCACAGGTATACAATGAGCAGTTCTTC. It specifies CASSPQGAQVYNEQFF.

This clonotype was detected many times. This chain connects TRBV20-1 to TRBJ1-2; D gene uncertain. V was trimmed by 3 bases and J by 13 bases, leaving 18 bases between them. Germline V CDR1 and CDR2: DFQATT, SNEGSKA (reference sequence). This CDR3 has 12 amino acids. The CDR3 protein is CSARSGRLPSTF. In DNA form, the CDR3 reads TGCAGTGCTAGGTCGGGCCGGCTTCCCTCCACCTTC.

This clonotype was counted ten times or more. The chain employs TRBV18 and TRBJ2-2; TRBD2 matches at 10 bases. This CDR3 region has 18 residues. Germline CDR1 is KGHSH and CDR2 is LQKENI. The V segment lost 3 bases and the J segment 0 bases; nucleotides outside the gene matches: 7. CDR3 loop: CASSPQKLAGTNTGELFF. The CDR3 nucleotides are TGTGCCAGCTCACCGCAAAAACTAGCGGGGACGAACACCGGGGAGCTGTTTTTT.

This clonotype was seen many times. V and J are TRBV20-1 and TRBJ2-1; 12 positions agree with TRBD1. The CDR3 sequence is 12 residues long. J gave up 7 bases and V 7 bases, and 2 bases lay outside the gene matches. The germline V gene has CDR1 DFQATT and CDR2 SNEGSKA (reference sequence). The CDR3 loop is CSGGQGANEQFF. The CDR3 DNA reads as TGCAGTGGGGGACAGGGGGCGAATGAGCAGTTCTTC.

This clonotype was counted ten times or more. The V call is TRBV5-5, the J call TRBJ1-1, with a tentative D call TRBD1 (5 bases). CDR1 and CDR2 (germline): SGHKS, YYEKEE (reference sequence). The CDR3 loop spans 15 amino acids. V dropped 5 bases and J dropped 5 bases, with 19 bases sitting between them. CDR3 region: CASREALGGFTEAFF. DNA of the CDR3: TGTGCCAGCAGAGAAGCCCTTGGGGGTTTTACTGAAGCTTTCTTT. Based on the CDR3 plus reference TRBV5-5 and TRBJ1-1, the full variable domain is DAGVTQSPTHLIKTRGQQVTLRCSPISGHKSVSWYQQVLGQGPQFIFQYYEKEERGRGNFPDRFSARQFPNYSSELNVNALLLGDSALYLCASREALGGFTEAFFGQGTRLTVV.

As DNA, the CDR3 is TGCAGTGCTGGACTAGCGGGATCCTACGAGCAGTACTTC. It specifies CSAGLAGSYEQYF. The chain couples TRBV20-1 to TRBJ2-7; TRBD2 matches at 12 bases. With 5 bases clipped from V and 1 base from J, the junction kept 0 bases outside the gene matches. Germline CDR1 and CDR2: DFQATT and SNEGSKA (reference sequence). The CDR3 has 13 residues.

This clonotype was seen ten or more times. The rearrangement uses TRBV6-2 or TRBV6-3 and TRBJ2-7, with D perhaps TRBD1 or TRBD2 (5 bases each). Germline V gene lookup returns CDR1 MNHEY and CDR2 SVGEGT. This CDR3 is 14 amino acids long. The V end was cut by 1 base, the J end by 3 bases, with 10 bases between. For the CDR3, the DNA is TGTGCCAGCAGTTACTTATCGGGGCGCTACGAGCAGTACTTC. Residues: CASSYLSGRYEQYF.

Many counts were recorded for this clonotype. J is TRBJ2-1 and V is TRBV7-9; TRBD2 agrees at 7 bases. The V gene's germline CDR1 is SEHNR and CDR2 FQNEAQ (reference sequence). The CDR3 runs to 14 residues. Trimming took 3 bases from V and 4 from J; bases not matched to a gene: 3. CDR3 in amino acids: CASSLSGAYNEQFF. The CDR3 DNA reads TGTGCCAGCAGCTTGAGCGGGGCTTACAATGAGCAGTTCTTC.

This clonotype came up many times. The chain has TRBV12-3 or TRBV12-4 and TRBJ1-3, with a possible D match to TRBD1 (6 bases). V lost 5 bases to trimming and J lost 2 bases, with 13 bases between them. The CDR3 loop spans 15 amino acids. This CDR3 reads CASSMRGMAGNTIYF. The CDR3 DNA reads TGTGCCAGCAGTATGAGGGGGATGGCTGGAAACACCATATATTTT.